The T cell receptor (beta chain) described here comes from a study of blood T cell repertoires in COVID-19. Repertoires were generated with immunoSEQ multiplex PCR, while TCRdb's copy carries only in-frame clones and drops some. The sample holds 90,000 to 130,000 clones, 70% to 80% seen once. Germline V gene data show CDR1 as KGHDR and CDR2 as SFDVKD. The CDR3 has 15 amino acids. The V end lost 3 bases, the J end lost 1 base, and 11 bases lay between the germline ends. The V gene is TRBV24-1, the J gene TRBJ2-5; D is uncertain. This clonotype originated in a woman aged 55-69 years with acute or convalescent COVID-19. The sequenced sample consisted of peripheral blood. The CDR3 nucleotides are TGTGCCACCAGTGATCACGAACAAGTCCAAGAGACCCAGTACTTC. As protein: CATSDHEQVQETQYF.